This T cell receptor (beta chain) was documented in a study of shared clonotypes between healthy human individuals. It was on ten immunoSEQ deep assay plates that unsorted PBMC DNA was sequenced. The protocol was immunoSEQ multiplex PCR, while the TCRdb copy is restricted to in-frame clones and leaves out a portion. The sample gives about 480,000 clones, approximately 85% of which show up once; under 15% is in the top ten. The sample holds a few counts of this clone. Germline values: CDR1 ENHRY, CDR2 SYGVKD. The V gene lost 3 bases and the J gene lost 2 bases, with 1 base spanning the gap. CDR3 length: 12 residues.

The sequenced sample consisted of PBMCs. This receptor was identified in a middle-aged woman in good health. Some clones in this sample may be carry-over from other donors' samples. The V gene is TRBV10-3, the J gene TRBJ2-2; D gene uncertain. CDR3 bases: TGTGCCATCAGTGAAAACACCGGGGAGCTGTTTTTT. Its protein product is CAISENTGELFF.